The text below deals with one TCR beta chain. Its target is not known. These data are taken from a study of cytomegalovirus exposure and HLA in healthy donors. Study at large: Findings of an earlier analysis included some 110 million unique TCR beta sequences from some 190 million T cells.

Overall study results and limits: Among immune exposure information, only CMV serostatus was available.

Donors consisted of healthy bone marrow donors. A multiplex PCR was run with 60 Vbeta primers and 13 Jbeta primers. Profiled with immunoSEQ multiplex PCR; TCRdb holds only in-frame clones, not every one. The sample holds approximately 190,000 clones; 84% are singletons and the top ten take over 2.5%. This clonotype originated in a woman aged 45-65 years in good health and CMV-seropositive. Sequenced input: PBMCs.

The CDR3 is CASSPALADTGELFF. Here the CDR3 DNA reads TGTGCCAGCAGCCCTGCACTAGCGGACACCGGGGAGCTGTTTTTT. This chain uses TRBV7-9 with TRBJ2-2; 8 bases line up with TRBD2. The CDR3 covers 15 residues. Per germline, CDR1 SEHNR and CDR2 FQNEAQ (reference sequence). V shed 5 bases, J shed 3 bases, and the junction held 5 bases outside the gene matches.